Presented here are 21 T cell receptor beta chains from one specimen sequenced in a study of T cell therapy after organ transplantation. Libraries were prepared by immunoSEQ multiplex PCR; TCRdb keeps only in-frame clonotypes and omits some of them. Counted here are just under 20,000 clones, around 82% occurring once; the ten biggest clones make up 9.2%. No cognate antigen is known for these TCRs. Time point meaning: 4-8 weeks after completion of therapy. This material consisted of CD8+ T cells from blood, taken after autologous CMV-specific T cell therapy. These receptors all come from a human patient who had received a solid organ transplant and had CMV disease. Some T cells may trace back to the graft donor.

This chain links TRBV4-2 with TRBJ2-1; a possible D gene is TRBD2 (6 bases). The V and J ends lost 7 bases and 9 bases respectively, with 19 bases between them. CDR3 length equals 14 residues. Per germline, CDR1 LGHNA and CDR2 YNFKEQ. The CDR3 protein is CASTTGGHLGEQFF. The CDR3, as DNA: TGTGCCAGCACGACCGGGGGTCATTTGGGTGAGCAGTTCTTC.

The V gene is TRBV7-8, the J gene TRBJ2-2; TRBD2 agrees at 9 bases. CDR3 size: 18 residues. Germline values: CDR1 SGHVS, CDR2 FQNEAQ. The ends lost 0 bases at V and 3 bases at J; junction bases unmatched: 8. CDR3 loop: CASSLAWRGGSDTGELFF. CDR3 nucleotide sequence: TGTGCCAGCAGCTTAGCTTGGCGGGGGGGCTCTGACACCGGGGAGCTGTTTTTT.

This clone is labeled as medium-sized. The V and J genes are TRBV7-7 and TRBJ2-1, with TRBD2 matching 11 bases. V lost 4 bases, J lost 4 bases, and 3 bases stayed unmatched. Germline CDR1 and CDR2: SSHAT and FNYEAQ (reference sequence). The CDR3 is made up of 15 amino acids. The CDR3 DNA reads TGTGCCAGCAGCTCGGGACTAGCGGCGTACAATGAGCAGTTCTTC. Protein sequence: CASSSGLAAYNEQFF.

The chain is built from TRBV2 and TRBJ1-3; D is possibly TRBD1 (5 bases). The CDR3 length is 16 residues. Trimming left V 0 bases short and J 0 bases short, with 9 bases between. CDR1 and CDR2 from the germline V gene are SNHLY and FYNNEI. Written as DNA, the CDR3 is TGTGCCAGCAGTGAAGCGGTGGGGCTCTCTGGAAACACCATATATTTT. It translates to CASSEAVGLSGNTIYF.

The count of this clone is one. The rearrangement links TRBV19 to TRBJ1-2; D perhaps matches TRBD1 (5 bases). Deletions cut 3 bases from V and 4 bases from J, with 15 bases between. This CDR3 has 15 residues. Germline lookup yields CDR1 LNHDA and CDR2 SQIVND (reference sequence). The CDR3 region has the DNA TGTGCCAGTAGTATGGCGGACGGGGGGATCTATGGCTACACCTTC. Encoded protein: CASSMADGGIYGYTF. The full variable domain, in which reference TRBV19 and TRBJ1-2 provide the parts outside the CDR3, is DGGITQSPKYLFRKEGQNVTLSCEQNLNHDAMYWYRQDPGQGLRLIYYSQIVNDFQKGDIAEGYSVSREKKESFPLTVTSAQKNPTAFYLCASSMADGGIYGYTFGSGTRLTVV.

V gene TRBV6-4 combines with J gene TRBJ2-3; a possible D gene is TRBD2 (5 bases). V was pared by 2 bases and J by 6 bases, with 6 bases between. The CDR3 sequence is 12 residues long. Germline CDR1 and CDR2: MRHNA and SNTAGT. The CDR3 bases are TGTGCCAGCAGTGACAGGGAGGATACGCAGTATTTT. This gives the protein CASSDREDTQYF.

The V gene is TRBV9, the J gene TRBJ2-5; possibly TRBD2 for D (5 bases). Germline values: CDR1 SGDLS, CDR2 YYNGEE. Trimming pared 0 bases from V and 2 bases from J, leaving 17 bases between. This CDR3 is 17 amino acids long. CDR3 DNA: TGTGCCAGCAGCGTAGAAGTCCGGGGAACCGCACAAGAGACCCAGTACTTC. Protein: CASSVEVRGTAQETQYF.

This chain links TRBV7-9 with TRBJ1-1, with 8 bases lining up with TRBD1. Germline values: CDR1 SEHNR, CDR2 FQNEAQ (reference sequence). J was trimmed by 2 bases and V by 8 bases; bases with no gene match: 7. CDR3 size: 14 residues. In nucleotides, the CDR3 is TGTGCCAGCGTCCTGACAGGGGATAACACTGAAGCTTTCTTT. Its translation is CASVLTGDNTEAFF.

The chain employs TRBV5-8 and TRBJ2-5; the D is unclear. Per the germline V gene, CDR1 is SGHTS and CDR2 is YDEGEE. Trimming pared 4 bases from V and 2 bases from J, leaving 15 bases between. The CDR3 is 15 residues long. The CDR3 protein is CASSPTEILQETQYF. The CDR3 nucleotides read TGTGCCAGCAGCCCGACGGAAATCCTTCAAGAGACCCAGTACTTC. The variable domain in full, with the rest retrieved from reference TRBV5-8 and TRBJ2-5, is EAGVTQSPTHLIKTRGQQATLRCSPISGHTSVYWYQQALGLGLQFLLWYDEGEERNRGNFPPRFSGRQFPNYSSELNVNALELEDSALYLCASSPTEILQETQYFGPGTRLLVL.

The gene calls are TRBV2 and TRBJ2-5, with 11 bases that match TRBD1. Per the germline V gene, CDR1 is SNHLY and CDR2 is FYNNEI. V was clipped by 7 bases and J by 9 bases; unmatched bases: 10. CDR3 length equals 14 residues. CDR3 amino acids: CASTPDRGHEAQYF. The CDR3 DNA sequence: TGTGCCAGCACCCCGGACAGGGGGCATGAGGCCCAGTACTTC.

The rearrangement links TRBV7-2 to TRBJ2-7, with TRBD2 matching over 9 bases. V was clipped by 1 base and J by 1 base; unmatched bases: 8. The CDR3 contains 17 residues. CDR1 and CDR2 (germline): SGHTA, FQGNSA. The CDR3 coding sequence is TGTGCCAGCAGCTTAGTAGGCGGGCTAGCGGGATCCTACGAGCAGTACTTC. The encoded protein is CASSLVGGLAGSYEQYF. Looking up the rest from reference TRBV7-2 and TRBJ2-7 gives the full variable domain: GAGVSQSPSNKVTEKGKDVELRCDPISGHTALYWYRQSLGQGLEFLIYFQGNSAPDKSGLPSDRFSAERTGGSVSTLTIQRTQQEDSAVYLCASSLVGGLAGSYEQYFGPGTRLTVT.

This clone was counted between two and nine times. The chain has TRBV6-5 and TRBJ2-5; D unresolved. CDR3 length: 11 amino acids. Germline CDR1 MNHEY, CDR2 SVGAGI. V lost 5 bases to trimming and J lost 3 bases, with 4 bases between them. The CDR3 DNA sequence: TGTGCCAGCAGTCGTAAAGAGACCCAGTACTTC. It is translated as CASSRKETQYF.

In this sample, this clone turned up a few times. The chain recombines TRBV29-1 with TRBJ1-1; D is ambiguous. With 5 bases removed from V and 0 bases from J, the gap between germline ends came to 4 bases. The V gene's germline CDR1 is SQVTM and CDR2 ANQGSEA. The CDR3 contains 11 residues. CDR3 residues: CSVQVNTEAFF. The CDR3 DNA is TGCAGCGTTCAAGTGAACACTGAAGCTTTCTTT.

This clone was recorded a few times. V is TRBV7-9 and J is TRBJ1-3; no reliable D call. Per germline, CDR1 SEHNR and CDR2 FQNEAQ (reference sequence). The germline V and J ends were trimmed by 0 bases and 8 bases, with 14 bases remaining between them. The CDR3 length is 15 residues. CDR3 in amino acids: CASSLARTAGDTIYF. The CDR3 DNA sequence: TGTGCCAGCAGCTTAGCGAGGACTGCAGGAGACACCATATATTTT.

The chain employs TRBV30 and TRBJ1-1, with a tentative D call TRBD1 (5 bases). Trimming removed 3 bases at V and 5 bases at J, with 13 bases between. This CDR3 contains 13 residues. CDR1 GTSNPN and CDR2 SVGIG come from the germline V gene (reference sequence). CDR3 protein: CAWRHTGLTEAFF. The CDR3 bases are TGTGCCTGGAGGCATACAGGTTTAACTGAAGCTTTCTTT.

This chain links TRBV7-2 with TRBJ2-7; TRBD2 matches at 7 bases. There are 14 residues in the CDR3. The germline gives CDR1 SGHTA, CDR2 FQGNSA. Trimming cost V 4 bases and J 3 bases; bases outside gene matches: 6. Written as DNA, the CDR3 is TGTGCCAGCAGCTGGGTGGGAGGGGACTACGAGCAGTACTTC. Amino acids: CASSWVGGDYEQYF. The full variable domain, completed using reference TRBV7-2 and TRBJ2-7, is GAGVSQSPSNKVTEKGKDVELRCDPISGHTALYWYRQSLGQGLEFLIYFQGNSAPDKSGLPSDRFSAERTGGSVSTLTIQRTQQEDSAVYLCASSWVGGDYEQYFGPGTRLTVT.

The CDR3 DNA follows: TGTGCCAGCAGTGGGACTAGCGAGGATGTGGAGCTGTTTTTT. Translation gives CASSGTSEDVELFF. The chain uses TRBV6-4 and TRBJ2-2, with 9 bases lining up with TRBD2. Looked up from germline, CDR1 is MRHNA and CDR2 is SNTAGT. This CDR3 has 14 residues. V lost 4 bases to trimming and J lost 10 bases; unmatched junction nucleotides: 7.

The chain recombines TRBV7-8 with TRBJ1-1; D is undetermined. Deletions cut 4 bases from V and 5 bases from J, with 8 bases between. This CDR3 region has 12 residues. Germline CDR1 is SGHVS and CDR2 is FQNEAQ. For the CDR3, the DNA is TGTGCCAGCAGCTACGGTGGGACTGAAGCTTTCTTT. This sequence encodes CASSYGGTEAFF.

The chain couples TRBV19 to TRBJ2-7; D is unclear. V gave up 0 bases and J gave up 3 bases, with 12 bases separating them. The CDR3 is 15 amino acids. Germline CDR1 LNHDA, CDR2 SQIVND (reference sequence). Here the CDR3 DNA reads TGTGCCAGTAGTATAGATTTAGGCAGGAACTACGAGCAGTACTTC. Protein sequence: CASSIDLGRNYEQYF. Complete variable domain (other parts from reference TRBV19 and TRBJ2-7): DGGITQSPKYLFRKEGQNVTLSCEQNLNHDAMYWYRQDPGQGLRLIYYSQIVNDFQKGDIAEGYSVSREKKESFPLTVTSAQKNPTAFYLCASSIDLGRNYEQYFGPGTRLTVT.

The gene calls are TRBV5-1 and TRBJ2-5; TRBD2 might be the D (6 bases). V lost 4 bases and J lost 5, with 15 bases in between. Per germline, CDR1 SGHRS and CDR2 YFSETQ. The CDR3 runs 14 residues. In nucleotides, the CDR3 is TGCGCCAGCAGCGAACTAGCAGCCACGGAGACCCAGTACTTC. Protein sequence: CASSELAATETQYF.

This chain connects TRBV7-9 to TRBJ2-3; D gene ambiguous. V was shortened by 2 bases and J by 6 bases, with 15 bases between the two germline ends. The CDR3 consists of 15 residues. Germline CDR1 and CDR2: SEHNR and FQNEAQ (reference sequence). CDR3 coding DNA: TGTGCCAGCAGCTTATTGAGTGACTCCAGGGATACGCAGTATTTT. As protein: CASSLLSDSRDTQYF.